This is a list of T cell receptor beta chains from one sample in a study of technical replicates of blood from a few donors. Sequenced by immunoSEQ multiplex PCR; TCRdb stores in-frame clones only, minus some. The sample yields some 70,000 clones, less than 97% seen once. The sequenced sample consisted of T cells isolated from PBMCs. All receptors come from a human donor in good health. The CDR3 runs from the conserved cysteine through the conserved F or W. The D gene is left open where the match is weak. A clone size is listed for some rows: how often the clone was seen (once, few, many), or a class if it is expanded.

abundance	j_gene	d_gene	v_gene	CDR3nt	CDR3aa
-	TRBJ1-1	-	TRBV6-5	TGTGCCAGCAGTTATTCCGACAGGAACACTGAAGCTTTCTTT	CASSYSDRNTEAFF
-	TRBJ2-3	-	TRBV30	TGTGCCTGGGGTGAACTTTCTAGCACAGATACGCAGTATTTT	CAWGELSSTDTQYF
once	TRBJ1-5	TRBD1	TRBV6-1	TGTGCCAGCAGTGAAAGGGGACAGAGAAATCAGCCCCAGCATTTT	CASSERGQRNQPQHF
-	TRBJ2-7	TRBD2	TRBV28	TGTGCCAGCAGTATAGCGGGATACGAGCAGTACTTC	CASSIAGYEQYF
-	TRBJ2-3	-	TRBV29-1	TGCAGCGCAAAGAGGCAGGGCGCAGATACGCAGTATTTT	CSAKRQGADTQYF
-	TRBJ1-5	-	TRBV5-8	TGTGCCAGCAGCCGACGGGACACTAATCAGCCCCAGCATTTT	CASSRRDTNQPQHF
-	TRBJ2-2	TRBD2	TRBV5-6	TGTGCCAGCAGCTTGGTTGGACTAGCGGGCCACACCGGGGAGCTGTTTTTT	CASSLVGLAGHTGELFF
-	TRBJ2-2	-	TRBV5-4	TGTGCCAGCAGCTTTTCCAGCGCGGGCACCGGGGAGCTGTTTTTT	CASSFSSAGTGELFF
-	TRBJ1-1	TRBD1	TRBV27	TGTGCCAGCAGTCAAGACAGGGGGCGATTTAGGAACACTGAAGCTTTCTTT	CASSQDRGRFRNTEAFF
-	TRBJ1-2	-	TRBV27	TGTGCCAGCAGACCCCAGGGTAACTATGGCTACACCTTC	CASRPQGNYGYTF
once	TRBJ2-2	TRBD2	TRBV5-1	TGCGCCAGCAGCTTGGCCGGGGCGGCGGGAGCCACCGGGGAGCTGTTTTTT	CASSLAGAAGATGELFF
few	TRBJ2-2	-	TRBV19	TGTGCCTCCCAGGCCAGGTTGAACACCGGGGAGCTGTTTTTT	CASQARLNTGELFF
-	TRBJ2-3	TRBD2	TRBV6-1	TGTGCCAGCAGTGACCGGGGGGTGATCGATACGCAGTATTTT	CASSDRGVIDTQYF
-	TRBJ1-1	-	TRBV7-6	TGTGCCAGCAGCTTACTAGCAGGGGAGATGAACACTGAAGCTTTCTTT	CASSLLAGEMNTEAFF
once	TRBJ1-1	TRBD1	TRBV7-6	TGTGCCAGCAGCCCAGAGAGGACAGGGCGGACTGAAGCTTTCTTT	CASSPERTGRTEAFF
-	TRBJ1-5	-	TRBV7-8	TGTGCCAGCAGCTACAGGGGCAATCAGCCCCAGCATTTT	CASSYRGNQPQHF
-	TRBJ2-1	-	TRBV7-2	TGTGCCAGCAGCACTTTAGTCGGGAGAATTGACAATGAGCAGTTCTTC	CASSTLVGRIDNEQFF
-	TRBJ2-7	-	TRBV11-2	TGTGCCAGCACCCAGGGGGGAACAGGCTACGAGCAGTACTTC	CASTQGGTGYEQYF
-	TRBJ1-1	-	TRBV9	TGTGCCAGCAGCGTAGGAGGAGGGAAAGGAACAAACACTGAAGCTTTCTTT	CASSVGGGKGTNTEAFF
-	TRBJ2-5	TRBD2	TRBV27	TGTGCCAGCAGTTTATTACCATCTGGAGCGGGGACCGCGAGGGGGACCCAGTACTTC	CASSLLPSGAGTARGTQYF
-	TRBJ2-7	TRBD1	TRBV18	TGTGCCAGCTCACCTTTACAGGGGCCAGCCTACGAGCAGTACTTC	CASSPLQGPAYEQYF
-	TRBJ1-4	TRBD1	TRBV5-6	TGTGCCAGCAGCTCAAGACAGGGTAATAATGAAAAACTGTTTTTT	CASSSRQGNNEKLFF
-	TRBJ1-4	TRBD1	TRBV6-1	TGTGCCAGCAGTTTTACAGGGGCAACTAATGAAAAACTGTTTTTT	CASSFTGATNEKLFF
once	TRBJ1-5	-	TRBV7-8	TGTGCCAGCAGCCACGAACGAGGACGGGATACCAATCAGCCCCAGCATTTT	CASSHERGRDTNQPQHF
-	TRBJ2-5	-	TRBV30	TGTGCCTGGAGTGCTCGATTTTCCTCCCTCGGCCAAGAGACCCAGTACTTC	CAWSARFSSLGQETQYF
once	TRBJ2-5	-	TRBV10-1	TGCGCCAGCAGTGGCCAGGGGATGTTAGAGACCCAGTACTTC	CASSGQGMLETQYF
-	TRBJ2-5	-	TRBV14	TGTGCCAGCAGCCAAGTTCAGAAATGGCATTGGACCCAGTACTTC	CASSQVQKWHWTQYF
-	TRBJ1-4	-	TRBV11-3	TGTGCCAGCAGCTCCTTGACAGCAGCCCGACCTGAAAAACTGTTTTTT	CASSSLTAARPEKLFF
-	TRBJ2-7	TRBD1	TRBV12-5	TGTGCTACCAGGCTTGGGGACAGGCTCGGTGAGCAGTACTTC	CATRLGDRLGEQYF
-	TRBJ1-5	-	TRBV28	TGTGCCAGCACAGACAGCTATCAGCCCCAGCATTTT	CASTDSYQPQHF
-	TRBJ2-1	-	TRBV7-9	TGTGCCAGCAGCCCGTACAATGAGCAGTTCTTC	CASSPYNEQFF
-	TRBJ2-1	TRBD2	TRBV5-4	TGTGCCAGCAGCTTAAGGCTAGCGGGGGGCAATGAGCAGTTCTTC	CASSLRLAGGNEQFF